Here is one TCR beta chain with its context. V was trimmed by 8 bases and J by 1 base, leaving 7 bases between them. In germline, CDR1 is KGHDR, CDR2 SFDVKD. The CDR3 consists of 13 residues. The sample belongs to a study of T-cell reconstitution after alpha-beta-depleted transplantation in children. A library of TCRbeta sequences, prepared with unique molecular identifiers, was generated. TCRdb independently ran MiXCR on the PCR reads; one entry per CDR3 protein. The sample lists about 640,000 distinct CDR3 sequences; roughly 17% were seen once. The chain links TRBV24-1 to TRBJ2-2; D ambiguous. Sequences were derived from PBMCs from the stem cell graft donor, sampled from the stem cell graft. The source of this sequence is a human donor who donated a stem cell graft to a child with acute myeloid leukemia. The CDR3 protein is CATKPRNTGELFF. The CDR3 bases are TGTGCCACCAAGCCGAGGAACACCGGGGAGCTGTTTTTT.